Presented here are 32 T cell receptor beta chains from one specimen sequenced in a study of blood T cell repertoires in COVID-19. TCRdb keeps only in-frame clones here, not all; method: immunoSEQ multiplex PCR. This sample has fewer than 75,000 clones; roughly 80% occur once, and the top ten carry more than 40%. Sequences were obtained from peripheral blood. Receptors were obtained from a human donor in a cohort sampled during active COVID-19.

This clone was observed a single time. The chain couples TRBV19 to TRBJ1-3, with 9 bases fitting TRBD1. Germline V gene sequence: CDR1 LNHDA, CDR2 SQIVND (reference sequence). Trimming took 4 bases from V and 0 from J; bases not matched to a gene: 7. The CDR3 runs 17 residues. CDR3 bases: TGTGCCAGTAGTACTGACAGGGGGGTTTACTCTGGAAACACCATATATTTT. Residues: CASSTDRGVYSGNTIYF.

This clone appeared once. CDR3 in DNA: TGTGCCAGCTCACGGGGGGGCCGAGTTGACAATGAGCAGTTCTTC. Translation gives CASSRGGRVDNEQFF. The V and J genes are TRBV18 and TRBJ2-1, with D perhaps TRBD2 (7 bases). The CDR3 length is 15 residues. V was cut by 4 bases and J by 5 bases, with 15 bases left in between. Germline V gene sequence: CDR1 KGHSH, CDR2 LQKENI.

This clone was observed a single time. The sample carries other DNA sequences with the same CDR3. This rearrangement joins TRBV5-1 to TRBJ1-4; 8 nucleotides agree with TRBD1. The junction had 10 bases not matched to a gene; V was cut back by 4 bases and J by 8 bases. The CDR3 is 15 residues long. CDR1 SGHRS and CDR2 YFSETQ come from the germline V gene. CDR3 nucleotide sequence: TGCGCCAGCAGCCCACACAGGGGGGCACGAGAAAAACTGTTTTTT. This codes for CASSPHRGAREKLFF.

This rearrangement joins TRBV9 to TRBJ1-1; 8 bases are a match to TRBD1. Germline trimming cut 4 bases from V and 5 bases from J; bases unmatched to any gene: 10. CDR1 is SGDLS, CDR2 YYNGEE, per germline. The length of the CDR3 is 15 residues. The CDR3 loop reads CASSIHQGAGTEAFF. CDR3 DNA: TGTGCCAGCAGCATCCATCAGGGGGCCGGGACTGAAGCTTTCTTT.

The chain combines TRBV30 with TRBJ1-1, with 7 bases fitting TRBD1. The germline gives CDR1 GTSNPN, CDR2 SVGIG (reference sequence). The junction had 12 bases not matched to a gene; V was cut back by 3 bases and J by 2 bases. The CDR3 consists of 16 residues. In DNA, the CDR3 is TGTGCCTGGAGGGGGACAGCCCTATCCGTTAACACTGAAGCTTTCTTT. As protein: CAWRGTALSVNTEAFF.

This chain joins TRBV7-2 and TRBJ1-6; D is undetermined. The CDR3 contains 13 residues. From germline, CDR1 is SGHTA and CDR2 FQGNSA. The V end lost 5 bases, the J end lost 7 bases, and 9 bases lay between the germline ends. The CDR3: CASSRSRNSPLHF. Written as DNA, the CDR3 is TGTGCCAGCAGCAGAAGTCGGAATTCACCCCTCCACTTT.

The chain uses TRBV7-6 and TRBJ1-2; no clear D gene. Germline V lookup: CDR1 SGHVS, CDR2 FNYEAQ. Trimming took off 1 base at V and 7 bases at J, with 19 bases between the two ends. This CDR3 has 16 residues. CDR3 residues: CASSLGPPGSGGGYTF. CDR3 sequence (DNA): TGTGCCAGCAGCTTAGGCCCCCCGGGCAGCGGAGGTGGCTACACCTTC.

V and J are TRBV9 and TRBJ2-5, with D maybe TRBD2 (8 bases). CDR1 and CDR2 (germline): SGDLS, YYNGEE. This CDR3 spans 16 amino acids. Deletions cut 0 bases from V and 5 bases from J, with 17 bases between. CDR3 sequence (DNA): TGTGCCAGCAGCGTAGTAGGACTAGCCAGGGGGGAGACCCAGTACTTC. Its translation is CASSVVGLARGETQYF.

The V gene is TRBV5-5, the J gene TRBJ1-5; possible D gene TRBD1, 5 bases. The V gene lost 0 bases and the J gene lost 3 bases, with 7 bases spanning the gap. There are 14 residues in the CDR3. The germline gives CDR1 SGHKS, CDR2 YYEKEE (reference sequence). In nucleotides, the CDR3 is TGTGCCAGCAGCTTGGTAGGGGCCAATCAGCCCCAGCATTTT. Protein: CASSLVGANQPQHF.

The chain links TRBV4-3 to TRBJ1-6; 10 bases line up with TRBD1. Germline CDR1 and CDR2: LGHNA and YSLEER. The CDR3 has 16 amino acids. J was trimmed by 6 bases and V by 0 bases; bases with no gene match: 2. CDR3 sequence (DNA): TGCGCCAGCAGCCAAGAAAGGACAGGGGGTAATTCACCCCTCCACTTT. Translating gives CASSQERTGGNSPLHF.

The chain joins TRBV3-1 (or the pseudogene TRBV3-2) to TRBJ1-6; 8 bases align to TRBD1. The CDR3 totals 15 residues. The germline CDR1 and CDR2 sequences are LGHDT and YNNKEL (reference sequence). V shed 6 bases and J 7 bases; nucleotides not matched to a gene: 8. Written as DNA, the CDR3 is TGTGCCAGCAGGGGGACAGGACGGCCAAATTCACCCCTCCACTTT. Its protein is CASRGTGRPNSPLHF.

The rearrangement uses TRBV28 and TRBJ2-1; no definite D call. CDR1 and CDR2 (germline): MDHEN, SYDVKM. This CDR3 comprises 16 residues. The V gene lost 7 bases and the J gene lost 2 bases, with 18 bases spanning the gap. The CDR3 sequence: CASNSRSPRTYNEQFF. CDR3 DNA sequence: TGTGCCAGCAATTCCCGGAGTCCCCGTACCTACAATGAGCAGTTCTTC.

V is TRBV7-3 and J is TRBJ1-6, with D unclear. Germline V gene data show CDR1 as SGHTA and CDR2 as FQGTGA. V dropped 0 bases and J dropped 7 bases, with 10 bases sitting between them. The CDR3 runs 15 residues. CDR3 sequence reads: CASSLTSGSNSPLHF. The CDR3, as DNA: TGTGCCAGCAGCTTAACGTCGGGATCCAATTCACCCCTCCACTTT.

This chain links TRBV2 with TRBJ1-2; TRBD1 matches at 9 bases. Germline CDR1 SNHLY, CDR2 FYNNEI. CDR3 size: 15 residues. The J segment lost 4 bases and the V segment lost 2 bases, leaving 5 bases of the junction unmatched. The CDR3 DNA reads TGTGCCAGCAGTGAACCTCCGGGACAGGGCTATGGCTACACCTTC. This gives the protein CASSEPPGQGYGYTF.

V gene TRBV4-3 combines with J gene TRBJ2-7; 7 nucleotides match TRBD2. Germline assignment: CDR1 LGHNA and CDR2 YSLEER. CDR3 size: 14 residues. The ends lost 1 base at V and 3 bases at J; junction bases unmatched: 3. The CDR3 bases are TGCGCCAGCAGCCAAGGAGGGAGGGGCTACGAGCAGTACTTC. As protein: CASSQGGRGYEQYF.

Written as DNA, the CDR3 is TGTGCCAGCAGGACAGCAAGCTCCTATAATTCACCCCTCCACTTT. Amino acids: CASRTASSYNSPLHF. This chain joins TRBV25-1 and TRBJ1-6; D perhaps matches TRBD1 (5 bases). This CDR3 contains 15 residues. Germline V gene data show CDR1 as MGHDK and CDR2 as SYGVNS. The ends were cut back, 6 bases at V and 0 bases at J, with 9 bases in the middle. The whole variable domain, remainder taken from reference TRBV25-1 and TRBJ1-6, is EADIYQTPRYLVIGTGKKITLECSQTMGHDKMYWYQQDPGMELHLIHYSYGVNSTEKGDLSSESTVSRIRTEHFPLTLESARPSHTSQYLCASRTASSYNSPLHFGNGTRLTVT.

CDR3 sequence reads: CASRQQGRTYNEQFF. The CDR3 DNA is TGTGCCAGCAGACAACAGGGTCGGACCTACAATGAGCAGTTCTTC. The chain uses TRBV6-5 and TRBJ2-1; D is possibly TRBD1 (6 bases). This CDR3 has 15 residues. Deletions cut 6 bases from V and 2 bases from J, with 14 bases between. Germline V gene data show CDR1 as MNHEY and CDR2 as SVGAGI.

V usage is TRBV7-2 and J usage is TRBJ1-5; D call uncertain. The CDR3 covers 13 residues. Trimming left V 1 base short and J 6 bases short, with 7 bases between. From germline, CDR1 is SGHTA and CDR2 FQGNSA. CDR3: CASSLVYTQPQHF. CDR3 nucleotide sequence: TGTGCCAGCAGCTTAGTCTATACTCAGCCCCAGCATTTT.

The chain is built from TRBV28 and TRBJ2-3, with 8 bases matching TRBD2. V was clipped by 3 bases and J by 4 bases; unmatched bases: 6. The CDR3 contains 15 residues. Germline loops: CDR1 MDHEN, CDR2 SYDVKM. The CDR3 protein is CASSFGERGSDTQYF. As DNA, the CDR3 is TGTGCCAGCAGTTTTGGAGAGCGGGGGTCAGATACGCAGTATTTT.

The rearrangement links TRBV7-8 to TRBJ1-4, with 9 bases identical to TRBD1. Per germline, CDR1 SGHVS and CDR2 FQNEAQ. V lost 5 bases and J lost 2; bases outside the gene matches: 12. CDR3 length equals 18 residues. The CDR3 protein is CASSHTPPGTGTNEKLFF. In DNA, the CDR3 is TGTGCCAGCAGCCACACCCCTCCAGGGACAGGGACTAATGAAAAACTGTTTTTT.

The chain uses TRBV30 and TRBJ1-6; D perhaps matches TRBD1 (6 bases). Germline V gene lookup returns CDR1 GTSNPN and CDR2 SVGIG (reference sequence). This CDR3 contains 12 residues. V dropped 2 bases and J dropped 10 bases, with 9 bases sitting between them. The CDR3: CAWSSGESPLHF. CDR3 in DNA: TGTGCCTGGAGTTCAGGGGAATCACCCCTCCACTTT.

This chain connects TRBV2 to TRBJ2-7, with TRBD1 identical over 8 bases. V lost 5 bases and J lost 3; bases outside the gene matches: 6. This CDR3 spans 14 amino acids. The germline gives CDR1 SNHLY, CDR2 FYNNEI. The CDR3 here is CASSPQGAGYEQYF. Written as DNA, the CDR3 is TGTGCCAGCAGTCCCCAGGGGGCGGGCTACGAGCAGTACTTC. The variable domain in full, completed from reference TRBV2 and TRBJ2-7, reads EPEVTQTPSHQVTQMGQEVILRCVPISNHLYFYWYRQILGQKVEFLVSFYNNEISEKSEIFDDQFSVERPDGSNFTLKIRSTKLEDSAMYFCASSPQGAGYEQYFGPGTRLTVT.

The chain is built from TRBV7-2 and TRBJ1-2; D remains ambiguous. V shed 1 base and J shed 3 bases, with 12 bases lying between them. The CDR3 is 15 residues long. The germline CDR1 and CDR2 sequences are SGHTA and FQGNSA. For the CDR3, the DNA is TGTGCCAGCAGCTTAGATGGGCAGGTTGACTATGGCTACACCTTC. It specifies CASSLDGQVDYGYTF.

The chain joins TRBV6-5 to TRBJ1-2, with D possibly being TRBD1 (6 bases). V lost 5 bases, J lost 2 bases, and 15 bases lay in between. The CDR3 is 15 amino acids. Per germline, CDR1 MNHEY and CDR2 SVGAGI. The CDR3 DNA reads TGTGCCAGCAGTCACGGACAGTCTCTAAACTATGGCTACACCTTC. Protein: CASSHGQSLNYGYTF.

This clone occurred a few times. The chain couples TRBV2 to TRBJ1-2; 9 bases are shared with TRBD1. Germline V gene sequence: CDR1 SNHLY, CDR2 FYNNEI. The V and J ends lost 3 bases and 2 bases, in that order; junction bases with no gene match: 13. The CDR3 is 18 amino acids. The CDR3 bases are TGTGCCAGCAGTGACGGTGGCTTCAAGGGACAGGGCAACTATGGCTACACCTTC. This encodes CASSDGGFKGQGNYGYTF.

J is TRBJ1-2 and V is TRBV6-5, with TRBD1 matching 7 bases. The J segment lost 3 bases and the V segment lost 6 bases, leaving 7 bases of the junction unmatched. The CDR3 runs to 14 residues. Germline V lookup: CDR1 MNHEY, CDR2 SVGAGI. CDR3: CASSTTGAYYGYTF. CDR3 nucleotide sequence: TGTGCCAGCAGCACAACAGGGGCTTACTATGGCTACACCTTC.

The chain combines TRBV24-1 with TRBJ2-5; 7 bases line up with TRBD1. V lost 4 bases, J lost 2 bases, and 6 bases stayed unmatched. Per the germline V gene, CDR1 is KGHDR and CDR2 is SFDVKD. The CDR3 totals 15 residues. The CDR3 region has the DNA TGTGCCACCAGTGAAACCGGACAGGCTCAAGAGACCCAGTACTTC. This sequence encodes CATSETGQAQETQYF.

The rearrangement joins TRBV6-5 to TRBJ1-2; TRBD1 might be the D (5 bases). Germline V CDR1 and CDR2: MNHEY, SVGAGI. This CDR3 spans 13 amino acids. V gave up 7 bases and J gave up 5 bases, with 14 bases separating them. The CDR3 sequence: CASIGQGGYGYTF. The DNA of the CDR3 is TGTGCCAGCATAGGGCAGGGTGGATATGGCTACACCTTC.

V is TRBV28 and J is TRBJ1-5; TRBD1 matches at 7 bases. V trimming: 5 bases; J trimming: 1 base; junction bases outside the gene matches: 5. This CDR3 contains 15 residues. The V gene's germline CDR1 is MDHEN and CDR2 SYDVKM. The CDR3 coding sequence is TGTGCCAGCAGTAGTAGGGGGCCGAGCAATCAGCCCCAGCATTTT. Its translation is CASSSRGPSNQPQHF.

The V and J genes are TRBV3-1 (or the pseudogene TRBV3-2) and TRBJ1-2; no clear D. The V end was cut by 1 base, the J end by 8 bases, with 11 bases between. The germline CDR1 and CDR2 sequences are LGHDT and YNNKEL (reference sequence). This CDR3 has 13 residues. CDR3 sequence (DNA): TGTGCCAGCAGCCAAGGTCGGGCGGGAGGCTACACCTTC. It is translated as CASSQGRAGGYTF.

This clone has only one observation. The chain uses TRBV28 and TRBJ1-1, with a tentative D call TRBD1 (5 bases). The CDR3 contains 14 residues. V lost 6 bases and J 3 bases, leaving 14 bases between the germline ends. Germline CDR1 and CDR2: MDHEN and SYDVKM. CDR3 sequence reads: CASSRQSSYTEAFF. CDR3 DNA: TGTGCCAGCAGCCGACAGAGTAGCTACACTGAAGCTTTCTTT.

The rearrangement links TRBV5-1 to TRBJ2-7, with D maybe TRBD2 (6 bases). The CDR3 length is 11 residues. Germline CDR1 SGHRS, CDR2 YFSETQ. V was shortened by 6 bases and J by 7 bases, with 11 bases between the two germline ends. This chain's CDR3 is CASKGEEEQYF. The CDR3 DNA reads as TGCGCCAGCAAAGGGGAGGAAGAGCAGTACTTC.